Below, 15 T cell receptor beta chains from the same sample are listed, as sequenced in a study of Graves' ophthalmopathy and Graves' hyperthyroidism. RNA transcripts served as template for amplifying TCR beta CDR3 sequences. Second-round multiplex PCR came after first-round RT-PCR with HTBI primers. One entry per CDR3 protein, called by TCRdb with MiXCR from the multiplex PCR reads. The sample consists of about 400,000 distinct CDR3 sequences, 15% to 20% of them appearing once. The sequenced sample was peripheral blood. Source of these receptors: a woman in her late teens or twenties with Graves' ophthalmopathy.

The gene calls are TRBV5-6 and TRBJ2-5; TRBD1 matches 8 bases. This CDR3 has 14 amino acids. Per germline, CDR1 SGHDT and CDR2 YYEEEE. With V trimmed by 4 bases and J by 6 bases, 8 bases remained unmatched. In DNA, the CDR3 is TGTGCCAGCAGCACGACAGGGGAGTCAAAGACCCAGTACTTC. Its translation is CASSTTGESKTQYF.

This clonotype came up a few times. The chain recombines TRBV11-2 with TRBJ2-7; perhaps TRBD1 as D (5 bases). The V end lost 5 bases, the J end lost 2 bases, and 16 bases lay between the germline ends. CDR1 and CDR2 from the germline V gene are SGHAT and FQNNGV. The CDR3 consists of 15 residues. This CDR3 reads CASSQGVGPTYEQYF. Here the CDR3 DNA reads TGTGCCAGCAGCCAGGGCGTGGGCCCTACCTACGAGCAGTACTTC.

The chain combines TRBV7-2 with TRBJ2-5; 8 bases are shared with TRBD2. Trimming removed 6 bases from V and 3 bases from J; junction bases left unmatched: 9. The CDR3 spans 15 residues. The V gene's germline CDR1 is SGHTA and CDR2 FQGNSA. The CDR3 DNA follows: TGTGCCAGCAGTTTTCGTGGCGGGGGGAAAGAGACCCAGTACTTC. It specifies CASSFRGGGKETQYF.

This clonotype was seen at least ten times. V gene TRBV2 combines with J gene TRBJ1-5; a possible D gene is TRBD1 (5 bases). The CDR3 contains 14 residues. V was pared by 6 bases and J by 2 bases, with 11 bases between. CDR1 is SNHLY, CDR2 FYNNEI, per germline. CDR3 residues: CASRDTRGNQPQHF. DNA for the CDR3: TGTGCCAGCAGGGACACGAGGGGCAATCAGCCCCAGCATTTT.

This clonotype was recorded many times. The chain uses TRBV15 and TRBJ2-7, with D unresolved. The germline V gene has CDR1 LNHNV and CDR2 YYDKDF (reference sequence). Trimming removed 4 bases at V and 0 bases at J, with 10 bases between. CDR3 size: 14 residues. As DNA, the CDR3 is TGTGCCACCAGCAAACGGACCTACTCCTACGAGCAGTACTTC. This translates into CATSKRTYSYEQYF.

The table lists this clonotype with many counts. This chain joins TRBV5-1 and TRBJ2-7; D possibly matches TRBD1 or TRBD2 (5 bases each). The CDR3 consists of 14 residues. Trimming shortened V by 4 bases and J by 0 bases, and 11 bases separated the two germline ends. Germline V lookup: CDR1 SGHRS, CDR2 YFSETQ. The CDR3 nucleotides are TGCGCCAGCAGCCCGGGACCAGGCTCCTACGAGCAGTACTTC. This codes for CASSPGPGSYEQYF.

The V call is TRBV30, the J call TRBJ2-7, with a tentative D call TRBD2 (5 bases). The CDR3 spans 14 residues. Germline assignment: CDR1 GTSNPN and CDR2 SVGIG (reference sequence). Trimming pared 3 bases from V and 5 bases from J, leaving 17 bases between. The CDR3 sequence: CAWRWSAAGNEQYF. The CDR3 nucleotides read TGTGCCTGGAGGTGGTCAGCGGCAGGCAACGAGCAGTACTTC.

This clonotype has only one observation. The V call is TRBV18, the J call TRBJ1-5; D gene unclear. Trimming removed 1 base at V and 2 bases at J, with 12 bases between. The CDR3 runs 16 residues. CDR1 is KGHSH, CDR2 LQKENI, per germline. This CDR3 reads CASSPRREGGNQPQHF. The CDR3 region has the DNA TGTGCCAGCTCACCACGTCGGGAAGGTGGCAATCAGCCCCAGCATTTT.

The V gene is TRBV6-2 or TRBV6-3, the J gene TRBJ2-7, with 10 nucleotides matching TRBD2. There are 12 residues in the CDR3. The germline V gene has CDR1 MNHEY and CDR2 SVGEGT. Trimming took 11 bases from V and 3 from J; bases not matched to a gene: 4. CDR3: CAGGTSDYEQYF. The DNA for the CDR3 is TGTGCCGGGGGGACTAGCGACTACGAGCAGTACTTC.

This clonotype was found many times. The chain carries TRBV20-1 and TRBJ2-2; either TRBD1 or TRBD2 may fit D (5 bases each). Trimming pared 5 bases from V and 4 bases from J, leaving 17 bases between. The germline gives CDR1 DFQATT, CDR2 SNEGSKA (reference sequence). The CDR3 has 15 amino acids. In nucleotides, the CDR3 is TGCAGTGCTCCTCTGCGGGTTGGGGGCACCGGGGAGCTGTTTTTT. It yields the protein CSAPLRVGGTGELFF.

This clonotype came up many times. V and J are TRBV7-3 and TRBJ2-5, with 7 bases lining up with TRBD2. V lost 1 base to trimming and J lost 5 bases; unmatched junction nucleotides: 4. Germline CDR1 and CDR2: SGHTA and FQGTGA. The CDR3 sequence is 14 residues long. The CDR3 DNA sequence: TGTGCCAGCAGCTTAAGTGGGAGGGCCGAGACCCAGTACTTC. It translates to CASSLSGRAETQYF.

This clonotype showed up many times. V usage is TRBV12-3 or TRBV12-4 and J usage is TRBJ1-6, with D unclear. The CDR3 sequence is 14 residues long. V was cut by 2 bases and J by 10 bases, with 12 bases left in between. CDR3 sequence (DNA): TGTGCCAGCAGTTTATCGGCCGGCGGGTCACCCCTCCACTTT. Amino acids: CASSLSAGGSPLHF.

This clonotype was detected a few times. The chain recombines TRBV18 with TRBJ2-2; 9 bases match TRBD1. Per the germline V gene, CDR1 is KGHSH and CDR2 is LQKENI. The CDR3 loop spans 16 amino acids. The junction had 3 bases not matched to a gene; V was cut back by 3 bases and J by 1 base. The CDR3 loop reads CASSPLGQGNTGELFF. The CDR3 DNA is TGTGCCAGCTCACCGCTGGGACAGGGGAACACCGGGGAGCTGTTTTTT.

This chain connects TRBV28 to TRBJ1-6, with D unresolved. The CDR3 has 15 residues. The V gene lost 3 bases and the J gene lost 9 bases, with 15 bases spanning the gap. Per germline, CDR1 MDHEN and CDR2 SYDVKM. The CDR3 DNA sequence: TGTGCCAGCAGTTTCTTGCTAGGTGGGAGTTCACCCCTCCACTTT. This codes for CASSFLLGGSSPLHF.

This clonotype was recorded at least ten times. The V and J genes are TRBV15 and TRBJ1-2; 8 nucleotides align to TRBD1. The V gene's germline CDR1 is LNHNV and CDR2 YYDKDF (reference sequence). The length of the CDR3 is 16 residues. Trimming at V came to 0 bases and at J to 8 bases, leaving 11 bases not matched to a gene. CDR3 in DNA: TGTGCCACCAGCAGAGATGGGGGAAGACAGGGGAAAGGCTACACCTTC. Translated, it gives CATSRDGGRQGKGYTF.